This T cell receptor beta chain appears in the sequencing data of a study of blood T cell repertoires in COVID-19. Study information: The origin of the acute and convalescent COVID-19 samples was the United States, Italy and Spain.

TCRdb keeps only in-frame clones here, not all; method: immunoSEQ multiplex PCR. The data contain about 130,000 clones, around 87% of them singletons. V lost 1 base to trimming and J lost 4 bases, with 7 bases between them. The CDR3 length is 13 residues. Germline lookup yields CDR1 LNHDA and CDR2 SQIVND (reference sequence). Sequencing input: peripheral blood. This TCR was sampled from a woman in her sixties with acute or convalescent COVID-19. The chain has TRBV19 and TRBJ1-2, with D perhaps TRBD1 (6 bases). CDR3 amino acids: CASSIAGVYGYTF. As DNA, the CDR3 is TGTGCCAGTAGTATAGCAGGGGTCTATGGCTACACCTTC.